The source of this TCR beta chain is a study of cytotoxic CD8 clonotypes in ibrutinib-treated CLL. The overall study: Among the patients, roughly 12 presented as relapsed/refractory and about 16 as treatment-naive; approximately 17 showed unmutated IGHV.

The method was immunoSEQ multiplex PCR; TCRdb's version includes in-frame clones alone and lacks a portion of them. The sample carries about 300,000 clones, approximately 79% recorded once. The V gene's germline CDR1 is SGHAT and CDR2 FQNNGV. The CDR3 is 14 residues long. Between the trimmed V and J ends, which lost 5 bases and 1 base, there was a span of 11 bases. This chain connects TRBV11-2 to TRBJ1-1, with no clear D. Specimen: PBMCs, collected at disease progression, from a patient treated with ibrutinib. This receptor was identified in a human donor with chronic lymphocytic leukemia. CDR3 loop: CASSPRARNTEAFF. The CDR3 DNA follows: TGTGCCAGCAGCCCTCGGGCTCGGAACACTGAAGCTTTCTTT. The full variable domain, rest sourced from reference TRBV11-2 and TRBJ1-1, is EAGVAQSPRYKIIEKRQSVAFWCNPISGHATLYWYQQILGQGPKLLIQFQNNGVVDDSQLPKDRFSAERLKGVDSTLKIQPAKLEDSAVYLCASSPRARNTEAFFGQGTRLTVV.